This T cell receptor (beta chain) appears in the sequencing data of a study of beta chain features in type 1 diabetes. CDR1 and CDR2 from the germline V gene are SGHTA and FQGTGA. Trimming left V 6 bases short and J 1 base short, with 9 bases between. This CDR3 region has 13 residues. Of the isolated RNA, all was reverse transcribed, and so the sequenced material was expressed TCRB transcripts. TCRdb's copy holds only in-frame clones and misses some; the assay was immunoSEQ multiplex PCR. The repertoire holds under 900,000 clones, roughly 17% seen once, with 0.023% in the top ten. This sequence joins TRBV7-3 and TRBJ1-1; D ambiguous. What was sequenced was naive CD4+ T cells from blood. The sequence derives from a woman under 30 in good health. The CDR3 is CASSDGRNTEAFF. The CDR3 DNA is TGTGCCAGCAGTGACGGGCGGAACACTGAAGCTTTCTTT.